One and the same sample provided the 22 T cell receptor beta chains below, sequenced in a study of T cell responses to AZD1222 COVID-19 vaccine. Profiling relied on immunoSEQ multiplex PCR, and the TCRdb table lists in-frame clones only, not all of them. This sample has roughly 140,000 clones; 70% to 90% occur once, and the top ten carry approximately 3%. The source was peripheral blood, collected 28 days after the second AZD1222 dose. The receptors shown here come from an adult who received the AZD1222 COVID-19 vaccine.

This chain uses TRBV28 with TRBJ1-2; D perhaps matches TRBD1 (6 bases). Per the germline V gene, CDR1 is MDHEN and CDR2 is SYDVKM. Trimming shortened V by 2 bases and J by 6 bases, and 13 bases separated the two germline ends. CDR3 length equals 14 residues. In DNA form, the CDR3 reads TGTGCCAGCAGTTTAGGAGGGACAAAGGATGGCTACACCTTC. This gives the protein CASSLGGTKDGYTF.

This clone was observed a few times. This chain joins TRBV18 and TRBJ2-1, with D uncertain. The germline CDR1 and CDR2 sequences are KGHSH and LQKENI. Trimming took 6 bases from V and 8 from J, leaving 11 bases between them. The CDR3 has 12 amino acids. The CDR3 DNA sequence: TGTGCCAGCTCCTCCCCGGGCGATGAGCAGTTCTTC. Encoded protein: CASSSPGDEQFF.

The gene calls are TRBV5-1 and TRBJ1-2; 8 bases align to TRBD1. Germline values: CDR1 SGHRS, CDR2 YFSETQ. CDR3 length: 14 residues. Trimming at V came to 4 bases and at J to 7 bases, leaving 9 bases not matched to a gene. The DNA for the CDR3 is TGCGCCAGCAGCCCGGCACAGGGGGAGTCTGGCTACACCTTC. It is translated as CASSPAQGESGYTF.

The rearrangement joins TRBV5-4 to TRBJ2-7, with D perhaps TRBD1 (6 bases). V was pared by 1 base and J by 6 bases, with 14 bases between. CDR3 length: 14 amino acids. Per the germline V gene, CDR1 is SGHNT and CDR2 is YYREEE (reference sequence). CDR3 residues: CASSLPQQGSEQYF. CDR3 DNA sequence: TGTGCCAGCAGCTTGCCGCAACAGGGATCCGAGCAGTACTTC.

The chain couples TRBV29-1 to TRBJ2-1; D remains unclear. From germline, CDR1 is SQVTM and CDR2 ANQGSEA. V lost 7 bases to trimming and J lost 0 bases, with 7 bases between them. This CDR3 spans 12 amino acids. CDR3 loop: CSGLSSYNEQFF. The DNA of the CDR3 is TGCAGCGGGCTGAGCTCCTACAATGAGCAGTTCTTC.

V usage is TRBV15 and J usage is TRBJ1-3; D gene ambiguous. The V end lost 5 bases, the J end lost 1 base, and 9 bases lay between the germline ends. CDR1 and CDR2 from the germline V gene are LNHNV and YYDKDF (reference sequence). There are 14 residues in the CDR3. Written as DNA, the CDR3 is TGTGCCACCAGCTCACAGTTATCTGGAAACACCATATATTTT. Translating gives CATSSQLSGNTIYF.

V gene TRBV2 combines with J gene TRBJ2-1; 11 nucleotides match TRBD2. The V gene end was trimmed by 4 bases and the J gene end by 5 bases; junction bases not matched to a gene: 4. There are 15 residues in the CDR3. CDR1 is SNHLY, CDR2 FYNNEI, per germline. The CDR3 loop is CASSGLAGNDNEQFF. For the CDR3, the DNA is TGTGCCAGCAGTGGACTAGCGGGGAACGACAATGAGCAGTTCTTC.

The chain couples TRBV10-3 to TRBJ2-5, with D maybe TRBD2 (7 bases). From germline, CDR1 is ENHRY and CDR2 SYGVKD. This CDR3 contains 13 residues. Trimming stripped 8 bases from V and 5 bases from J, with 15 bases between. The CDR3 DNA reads TGTGCCATCTCGTCGGGGGGCGGTGAGACCCAGTACTTC. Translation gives CAISSGGGETQYF.

The CDR3 protein is CASSSQGAGANVLTF. The DNA for the CDR3 is TGTGCCAGCAGCTCCCAGGGTGCTGGGGCCAACGTCCTGACTTTC. V gene TRBV9 combines with J gene TRBJ2-6; D is perhaps TRBD1 (5 bases). From germline, CDR1 is SGDLS and CDR2 YYNGEE. Trimming removed 4 bases at V and 2 bases at J, with 10 bases between. The CDR3 covers 15 residues.

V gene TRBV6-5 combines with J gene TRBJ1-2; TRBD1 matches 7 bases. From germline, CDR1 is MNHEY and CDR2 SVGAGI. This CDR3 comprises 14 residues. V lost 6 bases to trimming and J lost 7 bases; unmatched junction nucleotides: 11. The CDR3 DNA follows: TGTGCCAGCAGGTTGGGCGGGACAGTAGGTGGCTACACCTTC. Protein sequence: CASRLGGTVGGYTF.

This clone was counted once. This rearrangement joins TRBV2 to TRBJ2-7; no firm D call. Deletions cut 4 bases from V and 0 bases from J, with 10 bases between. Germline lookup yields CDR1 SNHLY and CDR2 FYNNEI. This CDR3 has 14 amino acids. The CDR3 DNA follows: TGTGCCAGCAGTGTACTGGGAACCTCCTACGAGCAGTACTTC. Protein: CASSVLGTSYEQYF.

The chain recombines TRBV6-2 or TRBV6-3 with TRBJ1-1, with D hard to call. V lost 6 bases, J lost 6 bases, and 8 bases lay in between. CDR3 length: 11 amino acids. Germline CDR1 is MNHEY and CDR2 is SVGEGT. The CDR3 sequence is CASSGGAEAFF. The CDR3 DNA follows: TGTGCCAGCAGCGGAGGAGCTGAAGCTTTCTTT.

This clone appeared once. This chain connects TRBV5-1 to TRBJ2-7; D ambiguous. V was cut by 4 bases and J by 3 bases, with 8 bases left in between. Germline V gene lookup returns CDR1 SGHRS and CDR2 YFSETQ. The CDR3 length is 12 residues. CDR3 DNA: TGCGCCAGCAGCCCACAGCGCTACGAGCAGTACTTC. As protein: CASSPQRYEQYF.

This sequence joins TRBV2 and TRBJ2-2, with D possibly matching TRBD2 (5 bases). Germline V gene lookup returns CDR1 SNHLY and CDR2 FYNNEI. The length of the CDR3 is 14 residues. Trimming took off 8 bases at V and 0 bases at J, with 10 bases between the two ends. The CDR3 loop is CASESGSNTGELFF. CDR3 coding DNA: TGTGCCAGCGAATCGGGGTCGAACACCGGGGAGCTGTTTTTT. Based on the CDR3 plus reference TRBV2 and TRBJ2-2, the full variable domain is EPEVTQTPSHQVTQMGQEVILRCVPISNHLYFYWYRQILGQKVEFLVSFYNNEISEKSEIFDDQFSVERPDGSNFTLKIRSTKLEDSAMYFCASESGSNTGELFFGEGSRLTVL.

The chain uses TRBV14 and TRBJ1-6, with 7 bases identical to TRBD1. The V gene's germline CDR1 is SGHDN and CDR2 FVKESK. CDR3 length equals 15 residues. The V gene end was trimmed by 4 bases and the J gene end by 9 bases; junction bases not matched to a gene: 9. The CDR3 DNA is TGTGCCAGCAGCCTAATCGGACAGGAAAGTTCACCCCTCCACTTT. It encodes CASSLIGQESSPLHF.

CDR3 sequence reads: CASRVTQGSGNTIYF. As DNA, the CDR3 is TGTGCCAGCAGAGTGACCCAGGGCTCTGGAAACACCATATATTTT. The J gene is TRBJ1-3, the V gene TRBV6-5; tentative D call: TRBD1 (5 bases). Deletions cut 6 bases from V and 0 bases from J, with 12 bases between. The germline V gene has CDR1 MNHEY and CDR2 SVGAGI. The CDR3 totals 15 residues.

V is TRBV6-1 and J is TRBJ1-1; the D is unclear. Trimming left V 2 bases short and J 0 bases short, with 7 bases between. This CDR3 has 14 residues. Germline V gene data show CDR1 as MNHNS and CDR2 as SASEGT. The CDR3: CASSEPGVNTEAFF. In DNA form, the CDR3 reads TGTGCCAGCAGTGAACCGGGAGTGAACACTGAAGCTTTCTTT.

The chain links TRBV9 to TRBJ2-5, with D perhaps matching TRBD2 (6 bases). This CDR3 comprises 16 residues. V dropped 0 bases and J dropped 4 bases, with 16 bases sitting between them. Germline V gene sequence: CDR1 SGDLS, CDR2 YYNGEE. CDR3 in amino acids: CASSVVGSGNRETQYF. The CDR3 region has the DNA TGTGCCAGCAGCGTAGTAGGTAGCGGCAACCGAGAGACCCAGTACTTC.

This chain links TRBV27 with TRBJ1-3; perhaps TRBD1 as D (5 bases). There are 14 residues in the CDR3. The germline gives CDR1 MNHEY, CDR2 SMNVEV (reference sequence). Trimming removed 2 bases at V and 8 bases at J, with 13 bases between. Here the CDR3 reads CASSLGRRGDTIYF. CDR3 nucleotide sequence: TGTGCCAGCAGTTTAGGCAGGAGGGGAGACACCATATATTTT.

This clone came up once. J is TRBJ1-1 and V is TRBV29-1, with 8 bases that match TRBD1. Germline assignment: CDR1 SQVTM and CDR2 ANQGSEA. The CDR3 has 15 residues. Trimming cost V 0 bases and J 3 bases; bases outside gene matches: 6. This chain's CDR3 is CSVEDPETGDTEAFF. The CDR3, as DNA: TGCAGCGTTGAAGATCCCGAGACAGGGGACACTGAAGCTTTCTTT.

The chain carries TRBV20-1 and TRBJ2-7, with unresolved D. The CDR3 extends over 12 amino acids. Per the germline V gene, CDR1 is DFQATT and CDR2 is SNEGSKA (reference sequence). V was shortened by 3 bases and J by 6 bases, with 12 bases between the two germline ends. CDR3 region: CSASRSNSEQYF. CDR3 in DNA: TGCAGTGCTAGTCGATCGAACTCCGAGCAGTACTTC.

CDR3 nucleotide sequence: TGCAGCGCGGTTGGTTTTGGGGGGGAGATATCTGGCTACACCTTC. It specifies CSAVGFGGEISGYTF. The rearrangement links TRBV29-1 to TRBJ1-2; D possibly corresponds to TRBD1 (5 bases). V was shortened by 7 bases and J by 7 bases, with 25 bases between the two germline ends. Germline V gene data show CDR1 as SQVTM and CDR2 as ANQGSEA. The CDR3 covers 15 residues.